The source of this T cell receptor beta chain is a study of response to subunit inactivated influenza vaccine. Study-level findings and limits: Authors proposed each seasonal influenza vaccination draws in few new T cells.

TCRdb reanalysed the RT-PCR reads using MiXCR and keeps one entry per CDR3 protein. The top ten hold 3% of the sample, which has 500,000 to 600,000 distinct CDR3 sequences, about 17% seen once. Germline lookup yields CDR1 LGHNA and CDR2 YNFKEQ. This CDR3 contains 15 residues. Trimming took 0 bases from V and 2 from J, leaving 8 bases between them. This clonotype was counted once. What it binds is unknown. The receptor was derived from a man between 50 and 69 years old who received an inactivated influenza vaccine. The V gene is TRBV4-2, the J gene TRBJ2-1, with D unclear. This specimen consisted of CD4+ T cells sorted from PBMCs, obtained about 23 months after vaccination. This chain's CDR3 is CASSQDRYTYNEQFF. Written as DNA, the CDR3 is TGTGCCAGCAGCCAAGACAGATACACCTACAATGAGCAGTTCTTC.